The 17 T cell receptor beta chains listed next were all sequenced from one sample in a study of T-cell memory formation after mild COVID-19. TCRdb re-derived calls from the 5' RACE reads in MiXCR, one entry per CDR3 protein. The table includes around 300,000 distinct CDR3 sequences, roughly 15% detected once. Sequenced input: PBMCs or a T cell subset sorted from them (not recorded which). The origin of the receptors is a man between 18 and 35 years old who had mild COVID-19 (a few samples of this study predate the infection). Cell type and time point are not known.

This clonotype was seen only once. V and J are TRBV29-1 and TRBJ2-2; D gene unclear. From germline, CDR1 is SQVTM and CDR2 ANQGSEA. This CDR3 is 14 amino acids long. V lost 1 base and J 5 bases, leaving 11 bases between the germline ends. This CDR3 reads CSVEGRPSTGELFF. The CDR3 coding sequence is TGCAGCGTTGAAGGACGTCCATCGACCGGGGAGCTGTTTTTT.

This clonotype came up many times. The J gene is TRBJ2-1, the V gene TRBV7-2, with 11 bases aligning to TRBD2. Germline V gives CDR1 SGHTA, CDR2 FQGNSA. This CDR3 has 15 residues. The trim removed 7 bases at V and 2 bases at J, leaving 4 bases unmatched. The CDR3 reads CASNQLAGAYNEQFF. The CDR3 coding sequence is TGTGCCAGCAACCAACTAGCGGGGGCCTACAATGAGCAGTTCTTC.

The genes are TRBV7-9 and TRBJ2-7; tentative D call: TRBD1 (6 bases). The germline CDR1 and CDR2 sequences are SEHNR and FQNEAQ (reference sequence). The ends were cut back, 3 bases at V and 4 bases at J, with 10 bases in the middle. The CDR3 contains 13 residues. CDR3 DNA sequence: TGTGCCAGCAGCTTCCTAGGGGGATACGAGCAGTACTTC. Translating it yields CASSFLGGYEQYF.

This clonotype showed up many times. CDR3 protein: CASSAHENTEAFF. The DNA for the CDR3 is TGTGCCAGCAGCGCACATGAGAACACTGAAGCTTTCTTT. The chain has TRBV11-3 and TRBJ1-1; D unresolved. Germline V gene sequence: CDR1 SGHNT, CDR2 YENEEA. V was pared by 5 bases and J by 1 base, with 8 bases between. This CDR3 has 13 amino acids.

This clonotype was observed a handful of times. V and J are TRBV5-1 and TRBJ2-1, with a possible D match to TRBD1 (5 bases). Trimming pared 2 bases from V and 15 bases from J, leaving 15 bases between. In germline, CDR1 is SGHRS, CDR2 YFSETQ. This CDR3 region has 12 residues. In nucleotides, the CDR3 is TGCGCCAGCAGCTTCGAACAAGGGGCCGGGTTCTTC. Translated: CASSFEQGAGFF.

The chain employs TRBV6-2 or TRBV6-3 and TRBJ1-2; D uncertain. Trimming left V 0 bases short and J 8 bases short, with 16 bases between. CDR1 and CDR2 from the germline V gene are MNHEY and SVGEGT. The CDR3 has 15 amino acids. The CDR3 sequence: CASSYSSGLVKGYTF. Written as DNA, the CDR3 is TGTGCCAGCAGTTACTCTTCCGGACTCGTTAAGGGCTACACCTTC.

In its sample, this clonotype was seen a few times. The chain recombines TRBV11-2 with TRBJ2-1; D is uncertain. The V end lost 6 bases, the J end lost 4 bases, and 10 bases lay between the germline ends. The germline CDR1 and CDR2 sequences are SGHAT and FQNNGV. This CDR3 contains 13 residues. CDR3 protein: CASRAAAYNEQFF. For the CDR3, the DNA is TGTGCCAGCAGGGCTGCTGCGTACAATGAGCAGTTCTTC.

This clonotype occurred a few times. The chain links TRBV5-4 to TRBJ2-3; TRBD2 matches 16 bases. The length of the CDR3 is 17 residues. V lost 4 bases and J lost 4; bases outside the gene matches: 6. Per the germline V gene, CDR1 is SGHNT and CDR2 is YYREEE (reference sequence). The CDR3 protein is CASSAGTSGGASDTQYF. The DNA for the CDR3 is TGTGCCAGCAGCGCCGGGACTAGCGGGGGGGCGTCAGATACGCAGTATTTT.

This chain uses TRBV15 with TRBJ1-4; D gene uncertain. Trimming cost V 1 base and J 8 bases, with 8 bases left between them. CDR3 length equals 13 residues. The V gene's germline CDR1 is LNHNV and CDR2 YYDKDF (reference sequence). CDR3 bases: TGTGCCACCAGCAGAGTTTTTTCGGAAAAACTGTTTTTT. Translated, it gives CATSRVFSEKLFF.

This clonotype was found a few times. This chain joins TRBV19 and TRBJ2-1; no definite D call. Germline V lookup: CDR1 LNHDA, CDR2 SQIVND (reference sequence). This CDR3 region has 15 residues. Trimming stripped 6 bases from V and 3 bases from J, with 15 bases between. CDR3 nucleotides: TGTGCCAGTAGAACCACTATTCAGATCTACAATGAGCAGTTCTTC. It encodes CASRTTIQIYNEQFF. The variable domain in full, completed from reference TRBV19 and TRBJ2-1, reads DGGITQSPKYLFRKEGQNVTLSCEQNLNHDAMYWYRQDPGQGLRLIYYSQIVNDFQKGDIAEGYSVSREKKESFPLTVTSAQKNPTAFYLCASRTTIQIYNEQFFGPGTRLTVL.

CDR3 sequence (DNA): TGTGCCAGCAATCGGGACAGGAACCCTTACGAGCAGTACGTC. Its translation: CASNRDRNPYEQYV. V gene TRBV2 combines with J gene TRBJ2-7; 8 bases line up with TRBD1. The length of the CDR3 is 14 residues. V gave up 7 bases and J gave up 4 bases; unmatched junction bases: 9. Germline values: CDR1 SNHLY, CDR2 FYNNEI.

This clonotype has a handful of counts. The rearrangement links TRBV20-1 to TRBJ2-1, with TRBD2 matching over 12 bases. CDR3 length equals 15 residues. The junction had 4 bases not matched to a gene; V was cut back by 4 bases and J by 3 bases. Per the germline V gene, CDR1 is DFQATT and CDR2 is SNEGSKA (reference sequence). The CDR3 sequence is CSANMGLAGYNEQFF. CDR3 bases: TGCAGTGCTAACATGGGACTAGCGGGCTACAATGAGCAGTTCTTC.

V and J are TRBV7-9 and TRBJ2-1; D perhaps matches TRBD1 (5 bases). This CDR3 comprises 15 residues. CDR1 is SEHNR, CDR2 FQNEAQ, per germline (reference sequence). V was clipped by 5 bases and J by 4 bases, with 15 bases between them. This CDR3 reads CASSETDTTYNEQFF. Here the CDR3 DNA reads TGTGCCAGCAGCGAGACGGACACGACATACAATGAGCAGTTCTTC.

This clonotype was seen repeatedly, ten times or more. The gene calls are TRBV5-1 and TRBJ2-2; D is unclear. Trimming stripped 0 bases from V and 6 bases from J, with 6 bases between. Germline V gives CDR1 SGHRS, CDR2 YFSETQ. The CDR3 consists of 13 residues. This CDR3 reads CASSLGGAGELFF. CDR3 sequence (DNA): TGCGCCAGCAGCTTGGGTGGCGCCGGGGAGCTGTTTTTT.

The V call is TRBV15, the J call TRBJ1-1; TRBD1 agrees at 7 bases. The CDR3 runs 12 residues. J gave up 11 bases and V 5 bases, and 8 bases lay outside the gene matches. Germline V gene sequence: CDR1 LNHNV, CDR2 YYDKDF (reference sequence). The CDR3 DNA sequence: TGTGCCACCAGCGAGCAGGGGGAGTCTGCTTTCTTT. It encodes CATSEQGESAFF. Based on the CDR3 plus reference TRBV15 and TRBJ1-1, the full variable domain is DAMVIQNPRYQVTQFGKPVTLSCSQTLNHNVMYWYQQKSSQAPKLLFHYYDKDFNNEADTPDNFQSRRPNTSFCFLDIRSPGLGDTAMYLCATSEQGESAFFGQGTRLTVV.

This clonotype occurred a few times. The CDR3 DNA is TGCAGTGCTAGGGAGTCGGGGGGGAGGTACCCATTTCAGCCCCAGCATTTT. Its translation is CSARESGGRYPFQPQHF. This chain uses TRBV20-1 with TRBJ1-5; D perhaps matches TRBD1 (5 bases). V lost 3 bases, J lost 6 bases, and 24 bases lay in between. CDR3 length: 17 residues. From germline, CDR1 is DFQATT and CDR2 SNEGSKA (reference sequence).

The gene calls are TRBV6-1 and TRBJ2-3; D unclear. CDR1 is MNHNS, CDR2 SASEGT, per germline. V shed 1 base and J shed 4 bases, with 9 bases lying between them. The CDR3 has 14 residues. The chain's CDR3 is CASSEGRGADTQYF. As DNA, the CDR3 is TGTGCCAGCAGTGAAGGGCGTGGGGCAGATACGCAGTATTTT.